This TCR beta chain originates from a study of blood T cell repertoires in COVID-19 (TCRdb year 2020). Looking at the study overall: Collaborator samples came from the United States, Italy and Spain and covered acute and convalescent phases of COVID-19. The prospective study material was composed of cDNA or gDNA derived from T cells, B-cell-depleted T cells, or PBMCs. Subjects who had been exposed to COVID-19, were actively infected with it, or had recovered from it provided the deeply sampled blood TCRbeta repertoires that made up the dataset. The repertoires were made available in a free public database intended to serve as a resource for research on the immune response to SARS-CoV-2. The samples were drawn from two sources: the first 160 participants of the ongoing ImmuneRACE study, and 1,000 to 1,500 subjects contributed by 6 global collaborators. The sample metadata nearly always contained a de-identified subject ID, COVID-19 status, age in years and sex. HLA class I and class II types, where available, came from metadata supplied by the sample provider rather than from assay-based typing.

The collaborating institutions used their own protocols to collect whole blood in K2EDTA tubes. Collaborator samples were shipped for TCRbeta analysis as frozen whole blood, isolated PBMCs, or DNA extracted from either sample type. TCRbeta CDR3 regions were amplified from genomic DNA using the immunoSEQ Assay, a bias-controlled multiplex PCR. As for the authors' bioinformatics: The number of nucleated cells in each sample was estimated from the amplification of reference gene primers within the assay. Sequence reads were collapsed and filtered to measure the absolute abundance of every unique TCRbeta CDR3 rearrangement. For each sample, productive Simpson clonality was calculated as the square root of Simpson's diversity index across productive rearrangements. The table was pulled from immuneACCESS by TCRdb, which kept in-frame rearrangements only. Such tables lose some clones; where checked, under half of the loss comes from unresolved V genes, and the rest has no known cause. V, J and clone size derive from that table, while D and trimming were established from the DNA sequence. This sample has under 200,000 clones in its table, and more than 65% of those were observed once. The ten largest clones represent about 2.7% of the sample.

V loses 4 bases of germline sequence and J loses 1 base, and the interval between the two ends is 17 bases. The CDR3 numbers 17 residues from cysteine through phenylalanine. Left in the record is the CDR3 DNA by itself, 51 bases read in frame from the first base. Looking up the germline V gene yields CDR1 SGHVT and CDR2 SQSDAQ. Results the study describes overall, beyond this receptor: How much clinical and demographic metadata was included differed by source and by participant, and the metadata was provided uncurated.

In its sample, this clone was seen a few times. It has no known antigen specificity. Nothing much larger sits one base from this clone, and base qualities are not available. Sequences were obtained from peripheral blood. This TCR derives from a human donor with acute or convalescent COVID-19. The donor label of this sample is uncertain. Rearrangement joined TRBV7-4 to TRBJ1-3; a weak D assignment points to TRBD1 (6 bases agree). The CDR3 sequence is CASSSTGQFLSGNTIYF. The nucleotides are TGTGCCAGCAGCTCGACCGGACAGTTCCTTTCTGGAAACACCATATATTTT.